This is a list of T cell receptor beta chains from one sample in a study of T cells in lung cancer brain metastases. Sequencing was performed with immunoSEQ multiplex PCR; in TCRdb, only in-frame clones are kept and a portion is missing. The sample yields some 5,000 clones, under 90% seen once. The sequencing input was tumor tissue from a brain metastasis. Receptor source: a woman aged 50 to 65 with non-small cell lung cancer that had spread to the brain. The CDR3 runs from the conserved cysteine through the conserved F or W. D genes are given only for firm matches. Clone sizes are given selectively: once, few, many, or a class where the clone is expanded.

v_gene: TRBV29-1; d_gene: .; abundance: .; j_gene: TRBJ1-2; CDR3nt: TGCAGCGTTGAACGTACAGGCGGAGGCTACACCTTC; CDR3aa: CSVERTGGGYTF
v_gene: TRBV6-1; d_gene: TRBD1; abundance: .; j_gene: TRBJ1-3; CDR3nt: TGTGCCAGCAGAGAACAGGGGACAGGGTCTGGAAACACCATATATTTT; CDR3aa: CASREQGTGSGNTIYF
v_gene: TRBV30; d_gene: TRBD2; abundance: .; j_gene: TRBJ2-1; CDR3nt: TGTGCCGGGGAGCGGGAGGGTGCCAATGAGCAGTTCTTC; CDR3aa: CAGEREGANEQFF
v_gene: TRBV6-5; d_gene: .; abundance: .; j_gene: TRBJ2-6; CDR3nt: TGTGCCAGCAGTTACGTACAGCTCTCTGGGGCCAACGTCCTGACTTTC; CDR3aa: CASSYVQLSGANVLTF
v_gene: TRBV27; d_gene: .; abundance: .; j_gene: TRBJ1-2; CDR3nt: TGTGCCAGCAGGGAAGAGGGTAACTATGGCTACACCTTC; CDR3aa: CASREEGNYGYTF
v_gene: TRBV7-9; d_gene: .; abundance: few; j_gene: TRBJ2-2; CDR3nt: TGTGCCAGCAGCTTGGTGCAGGACACCGGGGAGCTGTTTTTT; CDR3aa: CASSLVQDTGELFF
v_gene: TRBV4-2; d_gene: .; abundance: .; j_gene: TRBJ1-1; CDR3nt: TGTGCCAGCAGCCAAGAGGGGAGTGCTGAAGCTTTCTTT; CDR3aa: CASSQEGSAEAFF
v_gene: TRBV19; d_gene: .; abundance: .; j_gene: TRBJ1-3; CDR3nt: TGTGCCAGTACCCCCAGTGTCTTCTCTGGAAACACCATATATTTT; CDR3aa: CASTPSVFSGNTIYF
v_gene: TRBV10-3; d_gene: .; abundance: .; j_gene: TRBJ1-4; CDR3nt: TGTGCCATCAGTGAAGAAACAGGTGGGGGAAAACTGTTTTTT; CDR3aa: CAISEETGGGKLFF
v_gene: TRBV12-5; d_gene: .; abundance: .; j_gene: TRBJ2-3; CDR3nt: TGTGCTAGTGGTTTAGGGCAGGGGAGCGCAGATACGCAGTATTTT; CDR3aa: CASGLGQGSADTQYF
v_gene: TRBV2; d_gene: .; abundance: .; j_gene: TRBJ1-5; CDR3nt: TGTGCCAGCAGGCAAGGGGCGAGCAATCAGCCCCAGCATTTT; CDR3aa: CASRQGASNQPQHF
v_gene: TRBV18; d_gene: .; abundance: .; j_gene: TRBJ2-1; CDR3nt: TGTGCCAGCTCATCAGAGGCAGGGCTGTTCTTC; CDR3aa: CASSSEAGLFF
v_gene: TRBV4-3; d_gene: .; abundance: .; j_gene: TRBJ1-2; CDR3nt: TGCGCCAGCAGCCAAGGCCCGGGGACCGACTATGGCTACACCTTC; CDR3aa: CASSQGPGTDYGYTF
v_gene: TRBV21-1; d_gene: .; abundance: .; j_gene: TRBJ2-7; CDR3nt: TGTGCCAGCAGCACCTTAGTATTTAAGGACCAAACAGCCTACGAGCAGTACTTC; CDR3aa: CASSTLVFKDQTAYEQYF
v_gene: TRBV19; d_gene: TRBD2; abundance: large; j_gene: TRBJ2-2; CDR3nt: TGTGCCAGTAGTATGGCGGCTAGCGGCGGCGGGGAGCTGTTTTTT; CDR3aa: CASSMAASGGGELFF
v_gene: TRBV7-6; d_gene: .; abundance: .; j_gene: TRBJ1-4; CDR3nt: TGTGCCAGCAGCGATTCAGGGCGAAAACTGTTTTTT; CDR3aa: CASSDSGRKLFF
v_gene: TRBV19; d_gene: .; abundance: .; j_gene: TRBJ1-5; CDR3nt: TGTGCCAGTAGATCCTTGCTAGGGAAGAATCAGCCCCAGCATTTT; CDR3aa: CASRSLLGKNQPQHF
v_gene: TRBV6-6; d_gene: TRBD2; abundance: .; j_gene: TRBJ2-7; CDR3nt: TGTGCCAGCAGACCGGAGCGGGGGGTAACCTACGAGCAGTACTTC; CDR3aa: CASRPERGVTYEQYF
v_gene: TRBV27; d_gene: TRBD2; abundance: once; j_gene: TRBJ2-2; CDR3nt: TGTGCCAGCAGTTCCCAACAATGGGAGGGCCTGGTCGGGGAGCTGTTTTTT; CDR3aa: CASSSQQWEGLVGELFF
v_gene: TRBV19; d_gene: .; abundance: .; j_gene: TRBJ2-1; CDR3nt: TGTGCCAGTAGTATCTGGGGGCTTGAGCAGTTCTTC; CDR3aa: CASSIWGLEQFF
v_gene: TRBV28; d_gene: .; abundance: .; j_gene: TRBJ2-7; CDR3nt: TGTGCCAGCAGACATGACTACGAGCAGTACTTC; CDR3aa: CASRHDYEQYF
v_gene: TRBV13; d_gene: .; abundance: .; j_gene: TRBJ2-5; CDR3nt: TGTGCCAGCAGCTTAGAGGGCCAAGAGACCCAGTACTTC; CDR3aa: CASSLEGQETQYF
v_gene: TRBV6-5; d_gene: .; abundance: .; j_gene: TRBJ1-5; CDR3nt: TGTGCCAGCAGTTCCTCCTGGGGGTTCAATCAGCCCCAGCATTTT; CDR3aa: CASSSSWGFNQPQHF
v_gene: TRBV5-1; d_gene: TRBD1; abundance: .; j_gene: TRBJ1-4; CDR3nt: TGCGCCAGCAGCTGGGGGGACAGGGCCGGGAATGAAAAACTGTTTTTT; CDR3aa: CASSWGDRAGNEKLFF
v_gene: TRBV27; d_gene: .; abundance: .; j_gene: TRBJ2-5; CDR3nt: TGTGCCAGCAGTTTATCATACTATGGAGAGACCCAGTACTTC; CDR3aa: CASSLSYYGETQYF
v_gene: TRBV7-2; d_gene: .; abundance: .; j_gene: TRBJ2-7; CDR3nt: TGTGCCAGCAGCTTATCCCCGGGGATCTACGAGCAGTACTTC; CDR3aa: CASSLSPGIYEQYF
v_gene: TRBV28; d_gene: TRBD2; abundance: once; j_gene: TRBJ2-2; CDR3nt: TGTGCCAGCAGAGCTCTTAGACTAGCGGGAGAGGGCGGGGAGCTGTTTTTT; CDR3aa: CASRALRLAGEGGELFF
v_gene: TRBV5-1; d_gene: TRBD2; abundance: .; j_gene: TRBJ2-5; CDR3nt: TGCGCCAGCAGCCCGACGGGGGGGAGAGAGACCCAGTACTTC; CDR3aa: CASSPTGGRETQYF
v_gene: TRBV9; d_gene: TRBD1; abundance: .; j_gene: TRBJ1-3; CDR3nt: TGTGCCAGCAGCCCAGGACAGGGAGCTGGAAACACCATATATTTT; CDR3aa: CASSPGQGAGNTIYF
v_gene: TRBV28; d_gene: .; abundance: .; j_gene: TRBJ2-7; CDR3nt: TGTGCCAGCAGGAACCGGCGGGCCCTCTCCTACGAGCAGTACTTC; CDR3aa: CASRNRRALSYEQYF
v_gene: TRBV28; d_gene: .; abundance: .; j_gene: TRBJ1-2; CDR3nt: TGTGCCAGCAGTTCACGGTCCATAGATGGCTACACCTTC; CDR3aa: CASSSRSIDGYTF
v_gene: TRBV4-1; d_gene: .; abundance: .; j_gene: TRBJ2-3; CDR3nt: TGCGCCAGCAGCCAAAGTTCCGCAGATACGCAGTATTTT; CDR3aa: CASSQSSADTQYF
v_gene: TRBV2; d_gene: TRBD2; abundance: .; j_gene: TRBJ2-3; CDR3nt: TGTGCCAGCAGTCGACTAGCGGGAGGGGCAGATACGCAGTATTTT; CDR3aa: CASSRLAGGADTQYF
v_gene: TRBV7-9; d_gene: .; abundance: .; j_gene: TRBJ2-2; CDR3nt: TGTGCCAGCAGCTTAGTAGGGGAGCTGTTTTTT; CDR3aa: CASSLVGELFF
v_gene: TRBV7-2; d_gene: .; abundance: .; j_gene: TRBJ2-7; CDR3nt: TGTGCCAGCAGCTTAGGCCTCGCCAGGTCCTACGAGCAGTACTTC; CDR3aa: CASSLGLARSYEQYF